This T cell receptor (beta chain) emerged from a study of vaccination and CD4 T cells after COVID-19. As for the study in general: Six men and four women formed the convalescents, two being Hispanic. Post-vaccine sample collection happened at a median of around 77 days after dose two, ranging 14 to 241. Cells were stimulated with overlapping spike peptide pools from SARS-CoV-2, HCoV-NL63, HCoV-OC43 and HCoV-229E.

Details on this clonotype: Its antigen is as yet unknown.

The CDR3 extends over 15 amino acids. Germline V gene sequence: CDR1 MNHEY, CDR2 SVGAGI. Trimming cost V 0 bases and J 5 bases, with 11 bases left between them. Sequencing of cultured CD4+ T cell DNA used the Oncomine TCR Beta short-read assay. Using its own MiXCR run on the PCR reads, TCRdb lists one record per CDR3 protein. The sample carries about 15,000 distinct CDR3 sequences, approximately 42% recorded once. Sample treatment: approximately 9-day PBMC culture with coronavirus spike peptide pools or control peptides (ViraFEST assay). The cultures had half their medium swapped for fresh IL-2 medium on days 3 and 7.

The rearrangement joins TRBV6-5 to TRBJ1-3; D might be TRBD1 (5 bases). This clonotype was obtained from a human donor with COVID-19. Sequencing was done on a sample of cultured CD4+ T cells from blood. This CDR3 is CASSYSWGDRNTIYF. CDR3 sequence (DNA): TGTGCCAGCAGTTACTCTTGGGGCGACCGAAACACCATATATTTT.